Each of the 23 T cell receptor beta chains below was sequenced from the same sample in a study of blood T cell repertoires in COVID-19 (dated by TCRdb to 2018 to 2020). The library was made by the immunoSEQ multiplex PCR assay. The immuneACCESS repertoire file appears here via TCRdb, limited to in-frame rearrangements. These files lack a portion of the clones; in checked studies, under half of the deficit traces to unresolved V genes, and the cause of the others is not known. The sample has about 250,000 clones on record, 88% of them singletons. Of the sample, 3% is held by the ten largest clones. The material sequenced was PBMCs or T cells enriched from blood (not recorded which). All receptors derive from a woman in her fifties or sixties who had recovered from COVID-19.

This clone has only one observation. The CDR3 sequence is CASSVGQVKPGANVLTF. CDR3 bases: TGTGCCAGCAGCGTGGGACAGGTAAAACCTGGGGCCAACGTCCTGACTTTC. This chain uses TRBV9 with TRBJ2-6; 8 nucleotides agree with TRBD1. V was clipped by 2 bases and J by 2 bases; unmatched bases: 6. The length of the CDR3 is 17 residues. Germline values: CDR1 SGDLS, CDR2 YYNGEE.

The chain has TRBV28 and TRBJ1-3; TRBD1 aligns across 10 bases. The CDR3 totals 17 residues. Germline assignment: CDR1 MDHEN and CDR2 SYDVKM. With V trimmed by 5 bases and J by 4 bases, 11 bases remained unmatched. As DNA, the CDR3 is TGTGCCAGCAGTCCTCCCGGGACAGGGGTTGTCGGAAACACCATATATTTT. It specifies CASSPPGTGVVGNTIYF. Combining the CDR3 with reference TRBV28 and TRBJ1-3 gives the whole variable domain DVKVTQSSRYLVKRTGEKVFLECVQDMDHENMFWYRQDPGLGLRLIYFSYDVKMKEKGDIPEGYSVSREKKERFSLILESASTNQTSMYLCASSPPGTGVVGNTIYFGEGSWLTVV.

V usage is TRBV6-2 or TRBV6-3 and J usage is TRBJ1-5; 8 bases match TRBD1. The CDR3 is 14 amino acids. Germline lookup yields CDR1 MNHEY and CDR2 SVGEGT. Trimming at V came to 2 bases and at J to 7 bases, leaving 4 bases not matched to a gene. The CDR3 region has the DNA TGTGCCAGCAGTTACACCCAGGGGGCCCAGCCCCAGCATTTT. Translated: CASSYTQGAQPQHF.

This CDR3 reads CASSSDRASNQPQHF. Here the CDR3 DNA reads TGTGCCAGCAGCTCGGACAGGGCAAGCAATCAGCCCCAGCATTTT. The J gene is TRBJ1-5, the V gene TRBV7-2; 8 bases line up with TRBD1. With 4 bases clipped from V and 1 base from J, the junction kept 3 bases outside the gene matches. CDR1 is SGHTA and CDR2 is FQGNSA in the germline V gene. This CDR3 has 15 residues.

CDR3 sequence (DNA): TGTGCCAGCAGGACGGGGGGAAATAGCAATCAGCCCCAGCATTTT. The encoded protein is CASRTGGNSNQPQHF. This chain connects TRBV28 to TRBJ1-5, with D possibly matching TRBD1 (5 bases). The germline V gene has CDR1 MDHEN and CDR2 SYDVKM. The CDR3 has 15 residues. V lost 6 bases, J lost 0 bases, and 12 bases lay in between.

The table lists this clone with many counts. This chain joins TRBV7-9 and TRBJ1-1; D call uncertain. Germline lookup yields CDR1 SEHNR and CDR2 FQNEAQ (reference sequence). Trimming cost V 5 bases and J 4 bases, with 14 bases left between them. The CDR3 consists of 14 residues. The CDR3, as DNA: TGTGCCAGCAGCGCCCGTTACCCGGTCACTGAAGCTTTCTTT. Translating it yields CASSARYPVTEAFF.

In this sample, this clone turned up many times. The chain couples TRBV27 to TRBJ2-1; possibly TRBD1 for D (6 bases). CDR3 length: 12 amino acids. CDR1 and CDR2 (germline): MNHEY, SMNVEV (reference sequence). V lost 4 bases and J 7 bases, leaving 8 bases between the germline ends. CDR3 amino acids: CASSSGENEQFF. Here the CDR3 DNA reads TGTGCCAGCAGTTCAGGGGAAAATGAGCAGTTCTTC.

The chain has TRBV5-4 and TRBJ2-3; TRBD2 matches 13 bases. The CDR3 runs 15 residues. Germline CDR1 and CDR2: SGHNT and YYREEE (reference sequence). V was clipped by 3 bases and J by 4 bases; unmatched bases: 2. The CDR3 loop is CASSSGLAGSDTQYF. In DNA, the CDR3 is TGTGCCAGCAGCTCGGGACTAGCGGGATCAGATACGCAGTATTTT. Together with reference TRBV5-4 and TRBJ2-3, the CDR3 gives the full variable domain: ETGVTQSPTHLIKTRGQQVTLRCSSQSGHNTVSWYQQALGQGPQFIFQYYREEENGRGNFPPRFSGLQFPNYSSELNVNALELDDSALYLCASSSGLAGSDTQYFGPGTRLTVL.

This chain joins TRBV5-6 and TRBJ2-7; TRBD1 matches 9 bases. The J segment lost 4 bases and the V segment lost 3 bases, leaving 8 bases of the junction unmatched. Germline V gene lookup returns CDR1 SGHDT and CDR2 YYEEEE. The CDR3 consists of 15 residues. The CDR3 nucleotides read TGTGCCAGCAGCTCGCTTGGGACAGGGTCATACGAGCAGTACTTC. Translating it yields CASSSLGTGSYEQYF.

The V and J genes are TRBV10-3 and TRBJ2-7, with 7 positions matching TRBD1. The CDR3 consists of 14 residues. In germline, CDR1 is ENHRY, CDR2 SYGVKD. Trimming took 6 bases from V and 7 from J; bases not matched to a gene: 12. CDR3 loop: CAIRGRDSSSEQYF. The CDR3 coding sequence is TGTGCCATCAGGGGCCGGGACAGTTCCAGTGAGCAGTACTTC.

This clone was observed a few times. Within the sample, other DNA sequences also encode this same CDR3. V gene TRBV20-1 combines with J gene TRBJ1-5, with D possibly TRBD1 on 5 matching bases. CDR1 and CDR2 (germline): DFQATT, SNEGSKA (reference sequence). Trimming cost V 3 bases and J 7 bases, with 13 bases left between them. The CDR3 is made up of 13 amino acids. CDR3 sequence (DNA): TGCAGTGCTAGTGGAGGCTCAGGGCAGCCCCAGCATTTT. This translates into CSASGGSGQPQHF.

DNA of the CDR3: TGTGCCATCAGTGAGGACTCACCGGGGAGCTCCTACAATGAGCAGTTCTTC. It is translated as CAISEDSPGSSYNEQFF. J is TRBJ2-1 and V is TRBV10-3, with a weak D call TRBD2 (5 bases). Per the germline V gene, CDR1 is ENHRY and CDR2 is SYGVKD. CDR3 length: 17 residues. V was clipped by 2 bases and J by 0 bases, with 14 bases between them.

The gene calls are TRBV3-1 (or the pseudogene TRBV3-2) and TRBJ1-3; 9 positions agree with TRBD1. CDR1 and CDR2 (germline): LGHDT, YNNKEL (reference sequence). V dropped 3 bases and J dropped 2; count of bases not matched to a gene: 5. The CDR3 has 16 amino acids. The CDR3 DNA reads TGTGCCAGCAGCCATGAGGGACAGGGAACTGGAAACACCATATATTTT. This gives the protein CASSHEGQGTGNTIYF.

The chain links TRBV5-1 to TRBJ2-5; 9 nucleotides agree with TRBD2. Per the germline V gene, CDR1 is SGHRS and CDR2 is YFSETQ. CDR3 size: 18 residues. V dropped 0 bases and J dropped 4; count of bases not matched to a gene: 13. This CDR3 is CASSLGVAGEMGLETQYF. CDR3 coding DNA: TGCGCCAGCAGCTTGGGGGTAGCGGGAGAAATGGGTTTAGAGACCCAGTACTTC. Together with reference TRBV5-1 and TRBJ2-5, the CDR3 gives the full variable domain: KAGVTQTPRYLIKTRGQQVTLSCSPISGHRSVSWYQQTPGQGLQFLFEYFSETQRNKGNFPGRFSGRQFSNSRSEMNVSTLELGDSALYLCASSLGVAGEMGLETQYFGPGTRLLVL.

The rearrangement joins TRBV3-1 (or the pseudogene TRBV3-2) to TRBJ2-1; D unresolved. V was pared by 0 bases and J by 4 bases, with 10 bases between. This CDR3 comprises 15 residues. Germline values: CDR1 LGHDT, CDR2 YNNKEL (reference sequence). CDR3 protein: CASSQELEPYNEQFF. The DNA for the CDR3 is TGTGCCAGCAGCCAAGAACTGGAGCCTTACAATGAGCAGTTCTTC.

This clone was seen a few times. This rearrangement joins TRBV5-4 to TRBJ2-7; 7 bases are a match to TRBD1. Losses at the gene ends were 4 bases for V and 5 bases for J; bases not matched to a gene: 18. The CDR3 sequence is 17 residues long. Germline lookup yields CDR1 SGHNT and CDR2 YYREEE (reference sequence). CDR3 sequence (DNA): TGTGCCAGCAGCCGAATGGTAGTAGGACAGGTCCTTGACGAGCAGTACTTC. Protein: CASSRMVVGQVLDEQYF.

J is TRBJ2-5 and V is TRBV5-1; 7 bases are a match to TRBD2. This CDR3 has 14 amino acids. J was trimmed by 6 bases and V by 0 bases; bases with no gene match: 5. CDR1 and CDR2 (germline): SGHRS, YFSETQ. The CDR3 nucleotides read TGCGCCAGCAGCTTGGAATCCGGGGGGAAGACCCAGTACTTC. Its protein product is CASSLESGGKTQYF.

The V gene is TRBV14, the J gene TRBJ2-5; 10 nucleotides agree with TRBD2. V was clipped by 0 bases and J by 0 bases; unmatched bases: 7. The CDR3 has 18 residues. Germline loops: CDR1 SGHDN, CDR2 FVKESK. The CDR3 protein is CASSQDRGLAENQETQYF. The CDR3 DNA follows: TGTGCCAGCAGCCAAGATCGAGGACTAGCGGAGAACCAAGAGACCCAGTACTTC.

Comment on this clone: Other DNA sequences of this sample code for an identical CDR3. The CDR3 region has the DNA TGTGCCAGCAGCTACAGGGGGAGGCAAGAGACCCAGTACTTC. Its translation: CASSYRGRQETQYF. The chain is built from TRBV7-2 and TRBJ2-5; 8 bases are a match to TRBD1. CDR3 length: 14 residues. Unmatched junction bases numbered 3, after V lost 4 bases and J lost 2 bases. Germline loops: CDR1 SGHTA, CDR2 FQGNSA.

The rearrangement joins TRBV20-1 to TRBJ2-7; perhaps TRBD2 as D (6 bases). The CDR3 runs 13 residues. V was trimmed by 3 bases and J by 5 bases, leaving 14 bases between them. The V gene's germline CDR1 is DFQATT and CDR2 SNEGSKA (reference sequence). CDR3 amino acids: CSASYRTTNEQYF. DNA of the CDR3: TGCAGTGCTAGTTACCGGACTACCAACGAGCAGTACTTC.

V usage is TRBV6-5 and J usage is TRBJ2-3; 7 nucleotides agree with TRBD2. V shed 6 bases, J shed 0 bases, and the junction held 3 bases outside the gene matches. The CDR3 runs 14 residues. CDR1 and CDR2 from the germline V gene are MNHEY and SVGAGI. The CDR3 loop is CASRLALSTDTQYF. CDR3 bases: TGTGCCAGCAGACTAGCGCTAAGCACAGATACGCAGTATTTT.

The gene calls are TRBV7-9 and TRBJ1-4; 9 bases map to TRBD1. Germline CDR1 reads SEHNR; CDR2 reads FQNEAQ (reference sequence). After removal of 3 bases from V and 7 bases from J, the junction contained 9 bases not matched to a gene. This CDR3 region has 16 residues. CDR3 in amino acids: CASSFTGQGYIEKLFF. The CDR3 DNA follows: TGTGCCAGCAGCTTCACGGGACAGGGCTATATTGAAAAACTGTTTTTT. Together with reference TRBV7-9 and TRBJ1-4, the CDR3 gives the full variable domain: DTGVSQNPRHKITKRGQNVTFRCDPISEHNRLYWYRQTLGQGPEFLTYFQNEAQLEKSRLLSDRFSAERPKGSFSTLEIQRTEQGDSAMYLCASSFTGQGYIEKLFFGSGTQLSVL.

This chain joins TRBV15 and TRBJ2-7; D is unclear. Germline V gene data show CDR1 as LNHNV and CDR2 as YYDKDF (reference sequence). Trimming pared 0 bases from V and 5 bases from J, leaving 5 bases between. There are 12 residues in the CDR3. Here the CDR3 DNA reads TGTGCCACCAGCAGAGATACGGACGAGCAGTACTTC. Its translation: CATSRDTDEQYF.